This entry is about one TCR beta chain. The antigen is not known. Germline CDR1 is SGHRS and CDR2 is YFSETQ. This CDR3 has 11 residues. Trimming stripped 0 bases from V and 4 bases from J, with 2 bases between. This record comes from a study of CD8 T cell repertoires and HIV-1 epitope variants. Study overall: Control wells had CMV/EBV/flu peptides, negative Ebola AY9, or no peptide. Enriched T cells were co-cultured with equal autologous T cell-negative cells. 1M T cells were kept uncultured as a baseline.

Study outcomes and limitations: Of eight to ten antigen-specific beta clonotypes, five to seven appeared to cross-react with escape variants.

The data were produced by immunoSEQ multiplex PCR, yet TCRdb's version contains in-frame clones alone and is incomplete. The sample contains roughly 4,800 clones, approximately 64% of which appear only once. The sequence came from a male donor with HIV. The sequenced sample consisted of cultured CD8+ T cells derived from PBMCs. The chain is built from TRBV5-1 and TRBJ2-7, with unresolved D. Written as DNA, the CDR3 is TGCGCCAGCAGCTTGGGGTACGAGCAGTACTTC. It yields the protein CASSLGYEQYF. The full variable domain, with the rest looked up from reference TRBV5-1 and TRBJ2-7, is KAGVTQTPRYLIKTRGQQVTLSCSPISGHRSVSWYQQTPGQGLQFLFEYFSETQRNKGNFPGRFSGRQFSNSRSEMNVSTLELGDSALYLCASSLGYEQYFGPGTRLTVT.